The source of this TCR beta chain is a study of T-cell memory formation after mild COVID-19. The CDR3 spans 13 residues. Germline loops: CDR1 SEHNR, CDR2 FQNEAQ (reference sequence). The ends were cut back, 7 bases at V and 5 bases at J, with 15 bases in the middle. TCRdb independently ran MiXCR on the 5' RACE reads; one entry per CDR3 protein. The data show some 120,000 distinct CDR3 sequences, 15% to 20% seen once. The sequencing sample was made of PBMCs or a T cell subset sorted from them (not recorded which). This TCR came from an adult woman who had mild COVID-19 (a few samples of this study predate the infection). Cell type and time point are not known. The rearrangement joins TRBV7-9 to TRBJ2-7, with D perhaps TRBD1 (6 bases). CDR3 in amino acids: CASNPDRAHEQYF. For the CDR3, the DNA is TGTGCCAGCAATCCGGACAGAGCCCACGAGCAGTACTTC.